The present entry profiles one T cell receptor (beta chain) with its context. Its antigen remains unknown. Germline V gives CDR1 LGHNA, CDR2 YNFKEQ. V lost 4 bases and J lost 5, with 23 bases in between. This CDR3 is built from 17 residues. Single viable CD3+CD4+CD8-CD45RO+ cells were sorted as the memory CD4+ T cells. The sample comes from a study of memory CD4+ T cells and cytomegalovirus serostatus. Findings and caveats of the study: Median bootstrapped AUC for CMV status was approximately 0.94 originally, less than 0.93 US-trained.

Profiled with immunoSEQ multiplex PCR; TCRdb holds only in-frame clones, not every one. The table lists 50,000 or so clones, more than 70% of them singletons, with just under 2% in the top ten. The receptor was isolated from an adult in good health and CMV-seropositive. The chain couples TRBV4-2 to TRBJ1-2, with D possibly TRBD1 on 6 matching bases. The sequenced sample consisted of memory CD4+ T cells from blood. The CDR3 spells CASSRRGVQGRNYGYTF. Here the CDR3 DNA reads TGTGCCAGCAGCCGTCGGGGGGTGCAGGGGAGGAATTATGGCTACACCTTC.